A single sample gave rise to the 28 T cell receptor beta chains below, sequenced in a study of PD-1 blockade in classical Hodgkin lymphoma. Here immunoSEQ multiplex PCR was the method, and the copy in TCRdb shows in-frame clones only, minus some. This table holds more than 20,000 clones, 85% to 90% found once. Every patient had relapsed following autologous stem cell transplantation, and cohorts differed in brentuximab vedotin exposure. The material was peripheral blood mononuclear cells (PBMCs), obtained at baseline. These receptors all come from a human donor with classical Hodgkin lymphoma.

The chain is built from TRBV7-8 and TRBJ2-7, with D perhaps TRBD1 or TRBD2 (5 bases each). V was pared by 1 base and J by 7 bases, with 11 bases between. The CDR3 consists of 13 residues. Germline V gene sequence: CDR1 SGHVS, CDR2 FQNEAQ. CDR3 region: CASSLGVEGEQYF. CDR3 coding DNA: TGTGCCAGCAGCTTAGGGGTTGAGGGGGAGCAGTACTTC.

V is TRBV7-9 and J is TRBJ1-5; no definite D call. Trimming took 3 bases from V and 5 from J, leaving 8 bases between them. This CDR3 contains 13 residues. Germline-derived CDR1 and CDR2 are SEHNR and FQNEAQ (reference sequence). CDR3 amino acids: CASSLAGDQPQHF. The CDR3 DNA is TGTGCCAGCAGCTTGGCCGGGGATCAGCCCCAGCATTTT.

The chain is built from TRBV7-9 and TRBJ2-1, with 8 bases aligning to TRBD2. The CDR3 consists of 17 residues. The germline V gene has CDR1 SEHNR and CDR2 FQNEAQ (reference sequence). V gave up 0 bases and J gave up 4 bases; unmatched junction bases: 8. CDR3 nucleotides: TGTGCCAGCAGCTTAGCTAGCGGGGTTCGGGGTTACAATGAGCAGTTCTTC. Translation gives CASSLASGVRGYNEQFF.

This clone was seen more than once but under ten times. V gene TRBV6-5 combines with J gene TRBJ1-5; D unclear. CDR3 length: 13 residues. The V end was cut by 5 bases, the J end by 1 base, with 6 bases between. Germline V gene data show CDR1 as MNHEY and CDR2 as SVGAGI. The CDR3 region has the DNA TGTGCCAGCAGTCCTTCAAGCAATCAGCCCCAGCATTTT. Translated: CASSPSSNQPQHF.

The V gene is TRBV29-1, the J gene TRBJ2-1; 9 nucleotides agree with TRBD1. The germline V gene has CDR1 SQVTM and CDR2 ANQGSEA. Trimming took 6 bases from V and 3 from J; bases not matched to a gene: 9. This CDR3 region has 15 residues. The CDR3 sequence: CSVPNWDRDYNEQFF. The CDR3 nucleotides read TGCAGCGTGCCGAATTGGGACAGGGACTACAATGAGCAGTTCTTC.

Details on this clone: One end of the junction fails to match germline, which may point to a read error. The rearrangement links TRBV7-2 to TRBJ1-1, with TRBD1 identical over 11 bases. CDR1 SGHTA and CDR2 FQGNSA come from the germline V gene. The CDR3 runs to 14 residues. DNA of the CDR3: TGTGCCAGCAGCCAGGGACATTCTCGGACAGGGGGCTTTTTT. Amino acids: CASSQGHSRTGGFF.

CDR3 bases: TGTGCCAGCAGCGGGGGACCTAACTATGGCTACACCTTC. This sequence encodes CASSGGPNYGYTF. The V call is TRBV9, the J call TRBJ1-2; possible D gene TRBD1, 5 bases. The V gene lost 3 bases and the J gene lost 0 bases, with 6 bases spanning the gap. The CDR3 is made up of 13 amino acids. CDR1 is SGDLS, CDR2 YYNGEE, per germline.

This clone turned up a few times. V and J are TRBV7-8 and TRBJ2-7; a weak D match, TRBD2 (7 bases). Trimming stripped 0 bases from V and 1 base from J, with 10 bases between. Germline V gene sequence: CDR1 SGHVS, CDR2 FQNEAQ. The CDR3 length is 15 residues. In DNA form, the CDR3 reads TGTGCCAGCAGCTTAGCAGGGGGGGGGTCCTACGAGCAGTACTTC. It encodes CASSLAGGGSYEQYF.

The chain carries TRBV5-1 and TRBJ2-1; 9 nucleotides agree with TRBD2. This CDR3 is built from 15 residues. V trimming: 0 bases; J trimming: 9 bases; junction bases outside the gene matches: 7. The V gene's germline CDR1 is SGHRS and CDR2 YFSETQ. The CDR3 nucleotides are TGCGCCAGCAGCTTGGACGGGGCGCGGGGGGGTGAGCAGTTCTTC. It yields the protein CASSLDGARGGEQFF.

The chain joins TRBV2 to TRBJ1-1; TRBD1 agrees at 8 bases. V gave up 7 bases and J gave up 0 bases; unmatched junction bases: 1. This CDR3 region has 13 residues. The germline CDR1 and CDR2 sequences are SNHLY and FYNNEI. The CDR3 spells CASTTGVNTEAFF. The DNA of the CDR3 is TGTGCCAGCACGACAGGGGTGAACACTGAAGCTTTCTTT.

The chain employs TRBV28 and TRBJ2-5; either TRBD1 or TRBD2 may fit D (5 bases each). Germline assignment: CDR1 MDHEN and CDR2 SYDVKM. This CDR3 has 14 amino acids. V lost 6 bases to trimming and J lost 3 bases, with 14 bases between them. The CDR3 coding sequence is TGTGCCAGCAGAAAGGGACCTGGGGAAGAGACCCAGTACTTC. Amino acid sequence: CASRKGPGEETQYF.

The genes are TRBV11-2 and TRBJ2-3, with D unclear. Germline V lookup: CDR1 SGHAT, CDR2 FQNNGV. V was cut by 5 bases and J by 1 base, with 13 bases left in between. The CDR3 totals 15 residues. CDR3 amino acids: CASSPSSWGTDTQYF. CDR3 coding DNA: TGTGCCAGCAGCCCATCCAGTTGGGGCACAGATACGCAGTATTTT.

V usage is TRBV6-6 and J usage is TRBJ2-3; 9 bases align to TRBD1. V shed 7 bases, J shed 6 bases, and the junction held 5 bases outside the gene matches. Looked up from germline, CDR1 is MNHNY and CDR2 is SVGAGI (reference sequence). This CDR3 is 13 amino acids long. The CDR3 nucleotides are TGTGCCAGCATTAAGACAGGGGGTGATACGCAGTATTTT. Protein sequence: CASIKTGGDTQYF.

The chain uses TRBV28 and TRBJ1-2; the D is unclear. CDR3 length: 12 amino acids. Between the trimmed V and J ends, which lost 5 bases and 4 bases, there was a span of 8 bases. Germline V gives CDR1 MDHEN, CDR2 SYDVKM. CDR3 sequence: CASSLQPYGYTF. In DNA form, the CDR3 reads TGTGCCAGCAGTCTGCAGCCCTATGGCTACACCTTC.

The count of this clone is one. The chain recombines TRBV5-1 with TRBJ2-5; 12 positions match TRBD1. The tail of the sequence fits TRBJ2-7 better, so the J call may be wrong. The CDR3 sequence is 15 residues long. Germline CDR1 is SGHRS and CDR2 is YFSETQ. CDR3 nucleotide sequence: TGCGCCAGCAGCTTGCAGGGACAGGGGGCTAGCGAGCAGTACTTC. It encodes CASSLQGQGASEQYF.

The V gene is TRBV2, the J gene TRBJ2-1, with TRBD2 identical over 10 bases. Germline CDR1 and CDR2: SNHLY and FYNNEI. The V and J ends lost 8 bases and 2 bases, in that order; junction bases with no gene match: 3. The CDR3 runs 14 residues. CDR3 DNA: TGTGCCAGCCGAGGACTAGCGGCCTACAATGAGCAGTTCTTC. Its protein product is CASRGLAAYNEQFF.

This clone was picked up one time. The chain is built from TRBV2 and TRBJ2-7; D unclear. The germline V gene has CDR1 SNHLY and CDR2 FYNNEI. CDR3 length equals 11 residues. V lost 6 bases, J lost 5 bases, and 8 bases lay in between. Here the CDR3 reads CASSRWDEQYF. The DNA of the CDR3 is TGTGCCAGCAGCCGGTGGGACGAGCAGTACTTC.

The rearrangement joins TRBV6-6 to TRBJ2-3; D may be TRBD1 or TRBD2 (5 bases each). Germline-derived CDR1 and CDR2 are MNHNY and SVGAGI (reference sequence). V was shortened by 2 bases and J by 0 bases, with 12 bases between the two germline ends. This CDR3 contains 16 residues. The CDR3 coding sequence is TGTGCCAGCAGTTACGGGACCCTGGTGAGCACAGATACGCAGTATTTT. This encodes CASSYGTLVSTDTQYF.

This chain links TRBV6-5 with TRBJ2-1, with D perhaps matching TRBD2 (7 bases). The CDR3 is 13 residues long. The V gene's germline CDR1 is MNHEY and CDR2 SVGAGI. V lost 7 bases, J lost 10 bases, and 17 bases lay in between. The CDR3 reads CASTSGGAYEQFF. CDR3 sequence (DNA): TGTGCCAGCACTAGTGGGGGGGCGTACGAGCAGTTCTTC.

The chain is built from TRBV19 and TRBJ2-2; no clear D gene. The CDR3 sequence is 16 residues long. In germline, CDR1 is LNHDA, CDR2 SQIVND (reference sequence). The V end lost 4 bases, the J end lost 0 bases, and 12 bases lay between the germline ends. For the CDR3, the DNA is TGTGCCAGTAGTAAGAGAGCGAACTCGAACACCGGGGAGCTGTTTTTT. It yields the protein CASSKRANSNTGELFF.

This clone appeared once. The chain carries TRBV19 and TRBJ1-1; D is ambiguous. The CDR3 length is 15 residues. Germline V gives CDR1 LNHDA, CDR2 SQIVND (reference sequence). Trimming pared 4 bases from V and 1 base from J, leaving 13 bases between. CDR3 bases: TGTGCCAGTAGTACCCCGGGCCTATGGAACACTGAAGCTTTCTTT. Residues: CASSTPGLWNTEAFF.

The rearrangement joins TRBV6-5 to TRBJ2-2; TRBD1 is a possible D gene (6 bases). The CDR3 is 13 amino acids. Germline V gives CDR1 MNHEY, CDR2 SVGAGI. Trimming left V 4 bases short and J 6 bases short, with 9 bases between. The CDR3 nucleotides read TGTGCCAGCAGTTTTAGACAGGCCGGGGAGCTGTTTTTT. This sequence encodes CASSFRQAGELFF.

J is TRBJ1-2 and V is TRBV30, with D unclear. There are 11 residues in the CDR3. V lost 1 base, J lost 3 bases, and 3 bases lay in between. Germline assignment: CDR1 GTSNPN and CDR2 SVGIG (reference sequence). CDR3 coding DNA: TGTGCCTGGAGTGAGTACTATGGCTACACCTTC. Translation: CAWSEYYGYTF.

The chain carries TRBV6-6 and TRBJ1-1; 7 bases agree with TRBD1. Trimming took 5 bases from V and 5 from J; bases not matched to a gene: 11. Germline V lookup: CDR1 MNHNY, CDR2 SVGAGI (reference sequence). This CDR3 spans 15 amino acids. Here the CDR3 reads CASSRQGTGETEAFF. Written as DNA, the CDR3 is TGTGCCAGCAGTCGACAGGGCACGGGTGAGACTGAAGCTTTCTTT.

The CDR3 coding sequence is TGCGCCAGCAGAATCGAGGGGATTGGGGAAAAACTGTTTTTT. This gives the protein CASRIEGIGEKLFF. This sequence joins TRBV5-1 and TRBJ1-4, with a possible D match to TRBD1 (5 bases). The CDR3 is 14 amino acids. From germline, CDR1 is SGHRS and CDR2 YFSETQ. V gave up 5 bases and J gave up 8 bases, with 16 bases separating them. The full variable domain, completed using reference TRBV5-1 and TRBJ1-4, is KAGVTQTPRYLIKTRGQQVTLSCSPISGHRSVSWYQQTPGQGLQFLFEYFSETQRNKGNFPGRFSGRQFSNSRSEMNVSTLELGDSALYLCASRIEGIGEKLFFGSGTQLSVL.

V gene TRBV5-5 combines with J gene TRBJ2-1; D gene unclear. V was clipped by 4 bases and J by 0 bases, with 11 bases between them. Germline CDR1 reads SGHKS; CDR2 reads YYEKEE (reference sequence). CDR3 size: 15 residues. The DNA for the CDR3 is TGTGCCAGCAGCCTCCTAACGGGCTCCTACAATGAGCAGTTCTTC. Translation: CASSLLTGSYNEQFF.

This chain uses TRBV5-6 with TRBJ2-5, with 9 nucleotides matching TRBD1. This CDR3 contains 14 residues. Germline values: CDR1 SGHDT, CDR2 YYEEEE. V lost 4 bases, J lost 11 bases, and 12 bases stayed unmatched. The CDR3 coding sequence is TGTGCCAGCAGCACTTGGGACAGGGAAGCGAAGCAGTACTTC. Protein product: CASSTWDREAKQYF.

CDR3 DNA sequence: TGTGCCAGCAGCTTCAGGGGTCTAAACACCGGGGAGCTGTTTTTT. Its translation is CASSFRGLNTGELFF. The gene calls are TRBV5-6 and TRBJ2-2; D possibly corresponds to TRBD1 (6 bases). CDR3 length equals 15 residues. V was shortened by 2 bases and J by 2 bases, with 10 bases between the two germline ends. Germline V gene lookup returns CDR1 SGHDT and CDR2 YYEEEE.